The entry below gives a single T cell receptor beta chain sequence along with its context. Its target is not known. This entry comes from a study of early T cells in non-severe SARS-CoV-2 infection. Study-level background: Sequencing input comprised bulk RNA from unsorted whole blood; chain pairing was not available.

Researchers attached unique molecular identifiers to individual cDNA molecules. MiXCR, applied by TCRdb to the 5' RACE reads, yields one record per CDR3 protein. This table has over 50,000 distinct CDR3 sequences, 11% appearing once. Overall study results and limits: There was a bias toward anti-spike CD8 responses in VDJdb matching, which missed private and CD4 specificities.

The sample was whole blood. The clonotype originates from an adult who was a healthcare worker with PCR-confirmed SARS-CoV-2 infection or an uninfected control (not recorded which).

The CDR3 here is CASRTGQGNTIYF. In DNA, the CDR3 is TGTGCCAGCAGGACGGGGCAGGGAAACACCATATATTTT. The chain is built from TRBV12-3 or TRBV12-4 and TRBJ1-3, with D perhaps TRBD1 (5 bases). V was clipped by 6 bases and J by 4 bases, with 10 bases between them. This CDR3 contains 13 residues.